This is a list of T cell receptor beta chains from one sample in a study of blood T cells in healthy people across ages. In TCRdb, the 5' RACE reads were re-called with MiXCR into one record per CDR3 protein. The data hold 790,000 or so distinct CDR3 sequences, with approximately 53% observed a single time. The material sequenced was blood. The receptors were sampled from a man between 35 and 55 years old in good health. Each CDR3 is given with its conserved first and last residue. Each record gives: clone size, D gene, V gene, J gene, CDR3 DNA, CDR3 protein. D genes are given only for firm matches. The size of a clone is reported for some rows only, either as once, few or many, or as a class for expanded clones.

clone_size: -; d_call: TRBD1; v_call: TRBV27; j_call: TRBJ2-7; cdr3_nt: TGTGCCCCAGTTCCCACAGGGGCCATCTACGAGCAGTACTTC; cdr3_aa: CAPVPTGAIYEQYF
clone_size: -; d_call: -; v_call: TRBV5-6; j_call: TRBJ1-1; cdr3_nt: TGTGCCAGCAGCTTGTCTGGGAACATGGAAGCTTTCTTT; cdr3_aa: CASSLSGNMEAFF
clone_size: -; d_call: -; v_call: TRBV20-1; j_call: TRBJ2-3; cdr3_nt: TGCAGTGCTAGCGAGCCTGCAAGTCCAGATACGCAGTATTTT; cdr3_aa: CSASEPASPDTQYF
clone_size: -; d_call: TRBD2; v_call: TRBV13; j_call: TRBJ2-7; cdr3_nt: TGTGCCAGCAGCTTATCTTGGACGGGAGGTCCGCGGGAGCAGTACTTC; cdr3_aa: CASSLSWTGGPREQYF
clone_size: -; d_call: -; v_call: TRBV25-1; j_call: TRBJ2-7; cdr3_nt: TGTGCCAGCAGTGGGGCCTCTATGGCCGAGCAGTACTTC; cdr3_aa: CASSGASMAEQYF
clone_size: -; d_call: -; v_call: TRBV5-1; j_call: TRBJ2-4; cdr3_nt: TGCGCCAGCAGCCACCCATCCCCAGGGTGGTACGAGCGGTACTTC; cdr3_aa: CASSHPSPGWYERYF
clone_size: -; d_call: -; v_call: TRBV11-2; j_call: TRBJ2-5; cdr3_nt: TGTGCCAGCAGCGCCAGACAGCAAGAGACCCAGTACTTC; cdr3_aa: CASSARQQETQYF
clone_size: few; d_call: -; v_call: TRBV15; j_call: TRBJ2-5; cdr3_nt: TGTGCCACCAGCAGAGATCGACATCAAGAGACCCAGTACTTC; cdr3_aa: CATSRDRHQETQYF
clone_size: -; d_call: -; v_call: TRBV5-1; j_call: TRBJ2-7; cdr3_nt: TGCGCCAGCAGCTTGGTTTCGCCTAACTACGAGCAGTACTTC; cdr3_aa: CASSLVSPNYEQYF
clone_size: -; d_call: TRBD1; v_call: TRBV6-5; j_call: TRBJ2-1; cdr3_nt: TGTGCCAGCAGTTCTCTGGGACAGATGAGAAATGAGCGGTTCTTC; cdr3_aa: CASSSLGQMRNERFF
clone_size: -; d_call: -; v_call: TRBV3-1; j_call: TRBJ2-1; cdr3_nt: TGTGCCAGCAGCCAAGATAGATGGGCGGGGGCTCGCAATGAGCAGTTCTTC; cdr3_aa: CASSQDRWAGARNEQFF
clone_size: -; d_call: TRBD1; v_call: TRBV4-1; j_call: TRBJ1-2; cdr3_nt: TGCGCCAGCAGCCACCTACAGGGGGCTAATTACTATGGCTACACCTTC; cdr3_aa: CASSHLQGANYYGYTF
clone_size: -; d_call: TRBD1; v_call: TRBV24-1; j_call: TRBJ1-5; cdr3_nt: TGTGCCACCAGTGAGGGGGCGCGGCAGGGGGTATATAGCAATCAGCCCCAGCATTTT; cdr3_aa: CATSEGARQGVYSNQPQHF
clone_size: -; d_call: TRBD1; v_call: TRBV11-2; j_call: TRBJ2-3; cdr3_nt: TGTGCCAGCAGCTTTCGGACAGGGCCAACAGATACGCAGTATTTT; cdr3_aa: CASSFRTGPTDTQYF
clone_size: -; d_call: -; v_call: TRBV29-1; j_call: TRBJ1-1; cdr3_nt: TGCAGCGTTGAAACGGACCTTAACACTGAAGCTTTCTTT; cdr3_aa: CSVETDLNTEAFF
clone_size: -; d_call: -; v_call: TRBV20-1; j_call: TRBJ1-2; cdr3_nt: TGCAGTGGTACGAACAGGGATTGGTACGGCTACACCTTC; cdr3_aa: CSGTNRDWYGYTF
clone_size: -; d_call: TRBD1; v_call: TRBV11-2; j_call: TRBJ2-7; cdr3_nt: TGTGCCAGCAGCTTAGGCGGGACAGGACCCTACGAGCAGTACTTC; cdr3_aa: CASSLGGTGPYEQYF
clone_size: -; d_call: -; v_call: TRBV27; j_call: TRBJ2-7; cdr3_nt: TGTGCCAGCAGTTGGACCAGCGGTGGCTCCTACAATGAGCAGTACTTC; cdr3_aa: CASSWTSGGSYNEQYF
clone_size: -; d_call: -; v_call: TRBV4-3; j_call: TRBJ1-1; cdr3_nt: TGCGCCAGCAGCCAAGATATTGCGCAGGGGAGAGATGTTTTCTTT; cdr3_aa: CASSQDIAQGRDVFF
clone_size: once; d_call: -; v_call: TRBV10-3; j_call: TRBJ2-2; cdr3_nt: TGTGCCATCGAAATGGGTTTTGGTGGGACCGGGGAGCTGTTTTTT; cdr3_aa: CAIEMGFGGTGELFF
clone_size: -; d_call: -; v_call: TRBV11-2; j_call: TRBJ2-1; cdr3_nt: TGTGCCAGCAGCAAGACTATCTATGAGCAGTTCTTC; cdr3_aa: CASSKTIYEQFF
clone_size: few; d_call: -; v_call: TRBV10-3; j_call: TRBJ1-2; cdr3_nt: TGTGCCATCACCCCAGGTTATGGCTACACCTTC; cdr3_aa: CAITPGYGYTF
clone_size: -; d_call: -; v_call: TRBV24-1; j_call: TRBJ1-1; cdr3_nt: TGTGCCACCAGTGATTCGAGGAAGACCTATGAAGCTTTCTTT; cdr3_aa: CATSDSRKTYEAFF
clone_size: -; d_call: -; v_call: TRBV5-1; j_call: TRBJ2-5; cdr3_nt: TGCGCCAGCAGGTCAGGGGCTACCCAAGAGACCCAGTACTTC; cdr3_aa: CASRSGATQETQYF